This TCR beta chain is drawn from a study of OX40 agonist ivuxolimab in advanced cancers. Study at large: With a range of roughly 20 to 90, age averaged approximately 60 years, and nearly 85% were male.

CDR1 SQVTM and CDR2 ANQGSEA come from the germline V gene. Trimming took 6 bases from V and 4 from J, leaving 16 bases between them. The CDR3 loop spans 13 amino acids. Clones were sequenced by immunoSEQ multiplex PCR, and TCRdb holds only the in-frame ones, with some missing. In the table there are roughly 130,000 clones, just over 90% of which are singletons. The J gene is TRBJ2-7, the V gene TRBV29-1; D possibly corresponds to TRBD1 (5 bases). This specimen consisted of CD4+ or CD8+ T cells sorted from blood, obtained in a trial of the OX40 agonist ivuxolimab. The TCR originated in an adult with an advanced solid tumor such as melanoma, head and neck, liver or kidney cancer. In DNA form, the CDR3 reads TGCAGCGTCCGTAGGGCAGGGTCATACGAGCAGTACTTC. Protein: CSVRRAGSYEQYF.